These 5 T cell receptor beta chains were all obtained from the same sample, sequenced in a study of T cell repertoires in cytomegalovirus infection. The antigens of these receptors remain unknown. A single record per CDR3 protein comes from TCRdb applying MiXCR to the reads. This sample carries 830,000 or so distinct CDR3 sequences, approximately 30% of them seen once, and the ten largest clones take 9.5% to 15%. The material was cultured CD8+ T cells from PBMCs, obtained from culture after CMV antigen stimulation. These receptors all come from a human donor in good health (CMV status not recorded). Some clones in this sample may be carry-over from other donors' samples.

The V call is TRBV5-1, the J call TRBJ2-1; 14 bases align to TRBD2. The CDR3 length is 14 residues. After removal of 5 bases from V and 10 bases from J, the junction contained 5 bases not matched to a gene. Germline assignment: CDR1 SGHRS and CDR2 YFSETQ. This CDR3 reads CASRTSGGAVEQFF. The CDR3 DNA follows: TGCGCCAGCAGGACTAGCGGGGGGGCCGTAGAGCAGTTCTTC.

This chain joins TRBV4-1 and TRBJ2-1, with 11 bases matching TRBD2. The CDR3 loop spans 16 amino acids. V was clipped by 3 bases and J by 5 bases; unmatched bases: 6. CDR1 is MGHRA and CDR2 is YSYEKL in the germline V gene. The CDR3 nucleotides read TGCGCCAGCAGCCATTCCGGGACTAGCGGTAACAATGAGCAGTTCTTC. The encoded protein is CASSHSGTSGNNEQFF.

In this sample, this clonotype turned up many times. The V gene is TRBV7-2, the J gene TRBJ1-1, with 7 nucleotides matching TRBD1. In germline, CDR1 is SGHTA, CDR2 FQGNSA. The CDR3 is 19 residues long. Trimming at V came to 5 bases and at J to 1 base, leaving 19 bases not matched to a gene. CDR3 in amino acids: CASSPQANDRVGGNTEAFF. The CDR3 DNA follows: TGTGCCAGCAGCCCCCAAGCGAACGACAGGGTAGGTGGGAACACTGAAGCTTTCTTT. The full variable domain, in which reference TRBV7-2 and TRBJ1-1 provide the parts outside the CDR3, is GAGVSQSPSNKVTEKGKDVELRCDPISGHTALYWYRQSLGQGLEFLIYFQGNSAPDKSGLPSDRFSAERTGGSVSTLTIQRTQQEDSAVYLCASSPQANDRVGGNTEAFFGQGTRLTVV.

The rearrangement links TRBV6-1 to TRBJ2-5; TRBD1 might be the D (6 bases). V dropped 5 bases and J dropped 3 bases, with 16 bases sitting between them. Germline CDR1 reads MNHNS; CDR2 reads SASEGT. The CDR3 is 15 residues long. CDR3 region: CASSRRTEREETQYF. The CDR3 nucleotides are TGTGCCAGCAGTAGGAGGACAGAGAGGGAAGAGACCCAGTACTTC.

Here the CDR3 reads CASRGPGEQFF. DNA of the CDR3: TGTGCCAGTAGAGGTCCGGGTGAGCAGTTCTTC. This chain links TRBV19 with TRBJ2-1; no clear D. Trimming stripped 6 bases from V and 9 bases from J, with 9 bases between. Germline CDR1 and CDR2: LNHDA and SQIVND (reference sequence). This CDR3 has 11 amino acids.